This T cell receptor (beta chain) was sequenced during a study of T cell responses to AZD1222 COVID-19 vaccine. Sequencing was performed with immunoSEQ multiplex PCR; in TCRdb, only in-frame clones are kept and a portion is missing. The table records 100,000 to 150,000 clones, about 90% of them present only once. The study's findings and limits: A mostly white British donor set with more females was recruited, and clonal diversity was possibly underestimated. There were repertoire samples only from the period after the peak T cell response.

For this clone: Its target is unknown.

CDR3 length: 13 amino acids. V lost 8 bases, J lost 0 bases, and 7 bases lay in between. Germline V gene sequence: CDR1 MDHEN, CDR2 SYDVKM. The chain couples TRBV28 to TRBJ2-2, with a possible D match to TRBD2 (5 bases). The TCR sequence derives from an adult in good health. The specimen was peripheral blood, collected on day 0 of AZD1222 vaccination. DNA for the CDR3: TGTGCCAGCGCTAGCACGAACACCGGGGAGCTGTTTTTT. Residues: CASASTNTGELFF. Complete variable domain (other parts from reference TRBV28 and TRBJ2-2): DVKVTQSSRYLVKRTGEKVFLECVQDMDHENMFWYRQDPGLGLRLIYFSYDVKMKEKGDIPEGYSVSREKKERFSLILESASTNQTSMYLCASASTNTGELFFGEGSRLTVL.